These 31 T cell receptor beta chains share one sample of origin, sequenced in a study of cytomegalovirus exposure and HLA in healthy donors. PCR amplification relied on 60 Vbeta primers (plus 13 Jbeta primers). Clones were sequenced by immunoSEQ multiplex PCR, and TCRdb holds only the in-frame ones, with some missing. This sample has 200,000 to 300,000 clones, with 84% found just once. Sequencing was performed on PBMCs. These receptor sequences come from a woman aged 35 to 49 in good health and CMV-seropositive.

V and J are TRBV19 and TRBJ1-5; 9 nucleotides agree with TRBD1. The V segment lost 7 bases and the J segment 4 bases; nucleotides outside the gene matches: 2. CDR3 size: 13 residues. Germline V gene data show CDR1 as LNHDA and CDR2 as SQIVND (reference sequence). The CDR3 DNA sequence: TGTGCCAGTAACGACAGGGGGAATCAGCCCCAGCATTTT. Translation: CASNDRGNQPQHF.

This clone was recorded a few times. The identical CDR3 is also encoded by other nucleotide sequences in the sample. The chain has TRBV11-3 and TRBJ2-3; 7 bases map to TRBD2. The CDR3 length is 15 residues. Germline V gene lookup returns CDR1 SGHNT and CDR2 YENEEA. The ends lost 1 base at V and 3 bases at J; junction bases unmatched: 4. CDR3 protein: CASSLGAGVTDTQYF. CDR3 coding DNA: TGTGCCAGCAGCTTAGGGGCGGGAGTAACAGATACGCAGTATTTT.

This clone was seen once. The rearrangement joins TRBV4-2 to TRBJ2-7; TRBD2 matches at 12 bases. Germline-derived CDR1 and CDR2 are LGHNA and YNFKEQ. The CDR3 is made up of 17 amino acids. The V gene end was trimmed by 3 bases and the J gene end by 5 bases; junction bases not matched to a gene: 11. CDR3 DNA sequence: TGTGCCAGCAGCCAGGGGACTAGCGGGTTACTAGAGGACGAGCAGTACTTC. It encodes CASSQGTSGLLEDEQYF.

This chain connects TRBV7-8 to TRBJ2-5, with 11 bases lining up with TRBD2. After removal of 1 base from V and 2 bases from J, the junction contained 3 bases not matched to a gene. Germline V gene sequence: CDR1 SGHVS, CDR2 FQNEAQ. The CDR3 sequence is 16 residues long. As DNA, the CDR3 is TGTGCCAGCAGCTTAGTGGGACTAGCGGAGCAAGAGACCCAGTACTTC. Encoded protein: CASSLVGLAEQETQYF.

The chain recombines TRBV4-1 with TRBJ1-1; D not certain. The length of the CDR3 is 13 residues. Germline loops: CDR1 MGHRA, CDR2 YSYEKL. Trimming shortened V by 2 bases and J by 6 bases, and 10 bases separated the two germline ends. The CDR3 DNA reads TGCGCCAGCAGCCAATTGGAGGGTCCTGAAGCTTTCTTT. The encoded protein is CASSQLEGPEAFF.

The V and J genes are TRBV6-6 and TRBJ2-1; 9 bases are shared with TRBD2. J gave up 0 bases and V 4 bases, and 4 bases lay outside the gene matches. Per germline, CDR1 MNHNY and CDR2 SVGAGI (reference sequence). The CDR3 spans 16 residues. The CDR3 sequence is CASSWISGSSYNEQFF. DNA of the CDR3: TGTGCCAGCAGTTGGATTAGCGGGAGCTCCTACAATGAGCAGTTCTTC.

The chain carries TRBV29-1 and TRBJ1-2; D is undetermined. The CDR3 spans 13 residues. Per the germline V gene, CDR1 is SQVTM and CDR2 is ANQGSEA. V was shortened by 5 bases and J by 5 bases, with 15 bases between the two germline ends. This CDR3 reads CSVRQAAMYGYTF. DNA of the CDR3: TGCAGCGTTCGGCAGGCCGCCATGTATGGCTACACCTTC.

The chain couples TRBV19 to TRBJ1-5; the match to TRBD1 covers 12 bases. There are 16 residues in the CDR3. Germline trimming cut 8 bases from V and 0 bases from J; bases unmatched to any gene: 5. CDR1 and CDR2 from the germline V gene are LNHDA and SQIVND (reference sequence). The CDR3 reads CASWDRGPYSNQPQHF. The CDR3 DNA is TGTGCCAGTTGGGACAGGGGGCCTTATAGCAATCAGCCCCAGCATTTT. Combining the CDR3 with reference TRBV19 and TRBJ1-5 gives the whole variable domain DGGITQSPKYLFRKEGQNVTLSCEQNLNHDAMYWYRQDPGQGLRLIYYSQIVNDFQKGDIAEGYSVSREKKESFPLTVTSAQKNPTAFYLCASWDRGPYSNQPQHFGDGTRLSIL.

The genes are TRBV7-2 and TRBJ2-3; TRBD2 aligns across 11 bases. Trimming removed 5 bases from V and 5 bases from J; junction bases left unmatched: 6. In germline, CDR1 is SGHTA, CDR2 FQGNSA. This CDR3 is 15 amino acids long. The CDR3 DNA is TGTGCCAGCAGCCCGACTAGCGGGATGGGAGATACGCAGTATTTT. It is translated as CASSPTSGMGDTQYF.

On this clone: Its ends do not fully match the called genes, so a read error is possible. V and J are TRBV7-9 and TRBJ2-5; D not resolved. Germline V lookup: CDR1 SEHNR, CDR2 FQNEAQ (reference sequence). The CDR3 totals 11 residues. As DNA, the CDR3 is TGTGCCAGCAGCTTAGGAGAGCCCCAGTACTTC. The encoded protein is CASSLGEPQYF. Looking up the rest from reference TRBV7-9 and TRBJ2-5 gives the full variable domain: DTGVSQNPRHKITKRGQNVTFRCDPISEHNRLYWYRQTLGQGPEFLTYFQNEAQLEKSRLLSDRFSAERPKGSFSTLEIQRTEQGDSAMYLCASSLGEPQYFGPGTRLLVL.

This clone came up a few times. At one boundary the junction diverges from the germline segment, which might be a read error. The V gene is TRBV7-9, the J gene TRBJ1-2; D might be TRBD1 (6 bases). The length of the CDR3 is 15 residues. Germline-derived CDR1 and CDR2 are SEHNR and FQNEAQ (reference sequence). CDR3 loop: CSSSLAPGTLYGYTF. The CDR3 bases are TGTTCCAGCAGCTTGGCCCCCGGGACACTGTATGGCTACACCTTC.

The chain uses TRBV7-8 and TRBJ2-2, with 8 positions matching TRBD2. Germline CDR1 SGHVS, CDR2 FQNEAQ. The length of the CDR3 is 16 residues. V shed 5 bases and J 7 bases; nucleotides not matched to a gene: 12. The CDR3 region has the DNA TGTGCCAGCAGCCGTAGAACGGGAGGGCAGGTCGGGGAGCTGTTTTTT. Translating gives CASSRRTGGQVGELFF.

The V call is TRBV25-1, the J call TRBJ1-1; TRBD1 matches 7 bases. CDR1 is MGHDK, CDR2 SYGVNS, per germline. Trimming cost V 4 bases and J 5 bases; bases outside gene matches: 7. The CDR3 loop spans 14 amino acids. This chain's CDR3 is CASSADRVRTEAFF. The CDR3 bases are TGTGCCAGCAGTGCAGACAGGGTTCGGACTGAAGCTTTCTTT.

The chain uses TRBV30 and TRBJ2-7, with TRBD1 matching 9 bases. Germline CDR1 and CDR2: GTSNPN and SVGIG (reference sequence). Trimming at V came to 7 bases and at J to 4 bases, leaving 11 bases not matched to a gene. This CDR3 is built from 14 residues. CDR3 residues: CASSGTGNPYEQYF. For the CDR3, the DNA is TGTGCCTCGTCCGGGACAGGGAACCCGTACGAGCAGTACTTC.

V and J are TRBV5-1 and TRBJ2-2; 9 bases fit TRBD1. J lost 3 bases, V lost 3 bases, and 9 bases had no gene match. There are 17 residues in the CDR3. The germline gives CDR1 SGHRS, CDR2 YFSETQ. The CDR3 here is CASSSGQGNWDTGELFF. The CDR3, as DNA: TGCGCCAGCAGCTCGGGACAGGGTAATTGGGACACCGGGGAGCTGTTTTTT.

This chain uses TRBV11-2 with TRBJ1-1, with TRBD1 matching over 8 bases. After removal of 1 base from V and 2 bases from J, the junction contained 6 bases not matched to a gene. Germline V gives CDR1 SGHAT, CDR2 FQNNGV. CDR3 length: 16 residues. CDR3 in DNA: TGTGCCAGCAGCTTAGTTATGGGACAGGTCAACACTGAAGCTTTCTTT. Protein sequence: CASSLVMGQVNTEAFF.

A word on this clone: At one end, the junction sequence differs from germline, possibly due to a read error. The chain employs TRBV6-1 and TRBJ2-4; TRBD1 matches 9 bases. Germline values: CDR1 MNHNS, CDR2 SASEGT. The CDR3 has 16 residues. This CDR3 reads CASSEGQGLAKNSQYF. CDR3 nucleotide sequence: TGTGCCAGCAGTGAGGGACAGGGTCTAGCCAAAAACAGTCAGTACTTC.

The rearrangement joins TRBV27 to TRBJ1-2; D might be TRBD1 (5 bases). Germline-derived CDR1 and CDR2 are MNHEY and SMNVEV (reference sequence). The CDR3 is 15 residues long. Trimming took off 5 bases at V and 2 bases at J, with 15 bases between the two ends. CDR3 sequence reads: CASSPTDSSNYGYTF. The CDR3 nucleotides are TGTGCCAGCAGTCCGACTGACAGTTCAAACTATGGCTACACCTTC.

This chain links TRBV2 with TRBJ2-1; 9 bases fit TRBD2. With 6 bases clipped from V and 4 bases from J, the junction kept 4 bases outside the gene matches. The CDR3 totals 14 residues. Germline V gene lookup returns CDR1 SNHLY and CDR2 FYNNEI. The CDR3 DNA reads as TGTGCCAGCAGGGTGCTAGCGGGGTACAATGAGCAGTTCTTC. Protein: CASRVLAGYNEQFF.

The chain employs TRBV2 and TRBJ1-4, with 8 bases matching TRBD1. Germline assignment: CDR1 SNHLY and CDR2 FYNNEI. V shed 5 bases, J shed 5 bases, and the junction held 7 bases outside the gene matches. This CDR3 is built from 15 residues. The CDR3 sequence: CASSPRTGRNEKLFF. CDR3 coding DNA: TGTGCCAGCAGTCCCCGGACAGGGCGGAATGAAAAACTGTTTTTT.

V gene TRBV28 combines with J gene TRBJ1-3, with D uncertain. Trimming took 5 bases from V and 0 from J, leaving 5 bases between them. CDR1 and CDR2 (germline): MDHEN, SYDVKM. This CDR3 comprises 13 residues. The CDR3 bases are TGTGCCAGCAGTAGGAGCTCTGGAAACACCATATATTTT. Protein product: CASSRSSGNTIYF.

J is TRBJ1-5 and V is TRBV2; tentative D call: TRBD1 (6 bases). Between the trimmed V and J ends, which lost 8 bases and 0 bases, there was a span of 14 bases. The germline gives CDR1 SNHLY, CDR2 FYNNEI. The CDR3 extends over 15 amino acids. CDR3: CASESGGSSNQPQHF. The CDR3 DNA reads as TGTGCCAGCGAATCGGGGGGCTCTAGCAATCAGCCCCAGCATTTT.

This chain links TRBV7-2 with TRBJ1-5, with 8 bases lining up with TRBD1. The trim removed 5 bases at V and 1 base at J, leaving 4 bases unmatched. Germline CDR1 and CDR2: SGHTA and FQGNSA. The CDR3 loop spans 15 amino acids. The CDR3 DNA is TGTGCCAGCAGCACGGACAGGGCGAGCAATCAGCCCCAGCATTTT. Protein product: CASSTDRASNQPQHF. Complete variable domain (other parts from reference TRBV7-2 and TRBJ1-5): GAGVSQSPSNKVTEKGKDVELRCDPISGHTALYWYRQSLGQGLEFLIYFQGNSAPDKSGLPSDRFSAERTGGSVSTLTIQRTQQEDSAVYLCASSTDRASNQPQHFGDGTRLSIL.

In its sample, this clone was seen a few times. The chain combines TRBV27 with TRBJ2-1, with 14 bases matching TRBD2. This CDR3 has 16 amino acids. The germline V gene encodes CDR1 MNHEY and CDR2 SMNVEV (reference sequence). V lost 2 bases, J lost 10 bases, and 7 bases stayed unmatched. For the CDR3, the DNA is TGTGCCAGCAGTTTAAGGGGACTAGCGGGAGTCAGGGAGCAGTTCTTC. Protein: CASSLRGLAGVREQFF.

The gene calls are TRBV28 and TRBJ2-1; perhaps TRBD2 as D (6 bases). The germline V gene has CDR1 MDHEN and CDR2 SYDVKM. The CDR3 extends over 13 amino acids. V lost 11 bases to trimming and J lost 4 bases, with 15 bases between them. Written as DNA, the CDR3 is TGTGCCGCCAGTTTGAGCGGGTACAATGAGCAGTTCTTC. Translating gives CAASLSGYNEQFF.

This clone was detected only a few times. The chain combines TRBV6-5 with TRBJ2-7, with 8 positions matching TRBD1. Germline V gene data show CDR1 as MNHEY and CDR2 as SVGAGI. V lost 6 bases, J lost 0 bases, and 4 bases stayed unmatched. The CDR3 has 14 amino acids. CDR3 in DNA: TGTGCCAGCAGCACAGGGGGGAGCTCCTACGAGCAGTACTTC. It codes for CASSTGGSSYEQYF.

The rearrangement links TRBV9 to TRBJ2-1; 9 nucleotides align to TRBD2. V was pared by 4 bases and J by 7 bases, with 6 bases of the junction left unmatched. This CDR3 is 14 amino acids long. Germline V gene lookup returns CDR1 SGDLS and CDR2 YYNGEE. The DNA for the CDR3 is TGTGCCAGCAGCTCGGGGACTAGCCTTAATGAGCAGTTCTTC. Encoded protein: CASSSGTSLNEQFF.

The chain couples TRBV28 to TRBJ2-1, with D maybe TRBD1 (5 bases). CDR3 length: 18 residues. Between the trimmed V and J ends, which lost 1 base and 0 bases, there was a span of 16 bases. Looked up from germline, CDR1 is MDHEN and CDR2 is SYDVKM. CDR3 sequence reads: CASSLSLHRTSSYNEQFF. The DNA for the CDR3 is TGTGCCAGCAGTTTATCCCTCCACAGGACCAGCTCCTACAATGAGCAGTTCTTC. The full variable domain, rest sourced from reference TRBV28 and TRBJ2-1, is DVKVTQSSRYLVKRTGEKVFLECVQDMDHENMFWYRQDPGLGLRLIYFSYDVKMKEKGDIPEGYSVSREKKERFSLILESASTNQTSMYLCASSLSLHRTSSYNEQFFGPGTRLTVL.

This sequence joins TRBV2 and TRBJ2-7; D perhaps matches TRBD1 (5 bases). The germline CDR1 and CDR2 sequences are SNHLY and FYNNEI. The CDR3 loop spans 12 amino acids. Trimming took 6 bases from V and 2 from J, leaving 8 bases between them. In DNA, the CDR3 is TGTGCCAGCAGGCCGGACACCTACGAGCAGTACTTC. Protein product: CASRPDTYEQYF.

The chain has TRBV7-2 and TRBJ1-6, with 8 bases lining up with TRBD1. Germline values: CDR1 SGHTA, CDR2 FQGNSA. After removal of 4 bases from V and 9 bases from J, the junction contained 8 bases not matched to a gene. The CDR3 consists of 15 residues. This CDR3 is CASSSRTGQSSPLHF. The CDR3 DNA reads TGTGCCAGCAGCTCGAGGACAGGGCAAAGTTCACCCCTCCACTTT.

The chain links TRBV4-3 to TRBJ2-2, with D possibly being TRBD1 or TRBD2 (11 bases each). V lost 4 bases and J lost 6, with 27 bases in between. Germline V lookup: CDR1 LGHNA, CDR2 YSLEER. This CDR3 has 19 residues. In nucleotides, the CDR3 is TGCGCCAGCAGCCCCGGACAGGGGGCAACTAGCGGGAGTTCCGGGGAGCTGTTTTTT. This sequence encodes CASSPGQGATSGSSGELFF.